This passage covers 27 T cell receptor beta chains from one sample sequenced in a study of early T cells in non-severe SARS-CoV-2 infection (dated by TCRdb to the early 2020s). The method was 5' RACE. The sequencer listed for this sample is NextSeq 500. The raw public reads went through TCRdb reprocessing: fastp at Q25, MiXCR clone calling, in-frame beta chains kept. Rows are combined by CDR3 protein, so each entry shows the most common genes and DNA. The sample profile shows tens of thousands of distinct CDR3 sequences; around 15% of them were found once. 3% of the sample belongs to the ten largest clones. The sample was whole blood. The receptors derive from an adult who was a healthcare worker with PCR-confirmed SARS-CoV-2 infection or an uninfected control (not recorded which).

This clonotype was recorded a few times. CDR3 nucleotide sequence: TGTGCCAGCAGCCCACTGGACATGAACACTGAAGCTTTCTTT. Translation gives CASSPLDMNTEAFF. The chain combines TRBV7-9 with TRBJ1-1; TRBD1 might be the D (5 bases). CDR3 length: 14 residues. Per germline, CDR1 SEHNR and CDR2 FQNEAQ (reference sequence). V lost 5 bases to trimming and J lost 0 bases, with 10 bases between them.

This sequence joins TRBV11-2 and TRBJ2-1, with D perhaps given as TRBD1 or TRBD2 (6 bases each). This CDR3 is built from 18 residues. Germline V gene data show CDR1 as SGHAT and CDR2 as FQNNGV. V was pared by 2 bases and J by 0 bases, with 17 bases between. DNA of the CDR3: TGTGCCAGCAGCTTAAAAACTAGGGGGAGGATCTCCTACAATGAGCAGTTCTTC. Its protein is CASSLKTRGRISYNEQFF. Combining the CDR3 with reference TRBV11-2 and TRBJ2-1 gives the whole variable domain EAGVAQSPRYKIIEKRQSVAFWCNPISGHATLYWYQQILGQGPKLLIQFQNNGVVDDSQLPKDRFSAERLKGVDSTLKIQPAKLEDSAVYLCASSLKTRGRISYNEQFFGPGTRLTVL.

This clonotype was counted ten times or more. The chain recombines TRBV7-2 with TRBJ2-7, with 10 nucleotides matching TRBD1. CDR3 length: 15 residues. J lost 5 bases, V lost 5 bases, and 9 bases had no gene match. In germline, CDR1 is SGHTA, CDR2 FQGNSA. Here the CDR3 DNA reads TGTGCCAGCAGCGACAGGGGGCGCGGAGTCGACGAGCAGTACTTC. It encodes CASSDRGRGVDEQYF.

The rearrangement links TRBV20-1 to TRBJ1-1, with D unresolved. The germline V and J ends were trimmed by 0 bases and 2 bases, with 7 bases remaining between them. This CDR3 is 13 amino acids long. Germline CDR1 reads DFQATT; CDR2 reads SNEGSKA (reference sequence). The DNA for the CDR3 is TGCAGTGCTAGAGAATTGGTAAACACTGAAGCTTTCTTT. It translates to CSARELVNTEAFF.

Many counts were recorded for this clonotype. The chain combines TRBV13 with TRBJ1-4; no clear D gene. The V gene lost 2 bases and the J gene lost 8 bases, with 12 bases spanning the gap. The CDR3 loop spans 14 amino acids. The germline gives CDR1 PRHDT, CDR2 FYEKMQ (reference sequence). The CDR3 bases are TGTGCCAGCAGCTTATCCGGGATGAAGGAAAAACTGTTTTTT. It encodes CASSLSGMKEKLFF.

Many counts were recorded for this clonotype. In DNA form, the CDR3 reads TGTGCCAGCAGCCCGTATCGGAACCGGGAGCAGTACTTC. This codes for CASSPYRNREQYF. The chain couples TRBV11-2 to TRBJ2-7; D ambiguous. This CDR3 contains 13 residues. Germline V gene sequence: CDR1 SGHAT, CDR2 FQNNGV. Trimming shortened V by 5 bases and J by 7 bases, and 15 bases separated the two germline ends.

Concerning this clonotype: A much larger clone lies a single base off, so this may be a read error. The J gene is TRBJ1-1, the V gene TRBV14; a weak D match, TRBD1 (5 bases). This CDR3 spans 16 amino acids. The germline V gene has CDR1 SGHDN and CDR2 FVKESK. The DNA for the CDR3 is TGTGCCGGCAGCCTAAGGTATACGGCCAGGGACACTGAAGCTTTCTTT. It is translated as CAGSLRYTARDTEAFF.

Only a few counts were recorded for this clonotype. The chain is built from TRBV27 and TRBJ2-6, with a possible D match to TRBD2 (6 bases). V shed 3 bases and J shed 0 bases, with 9 bases lying between them. Germline loops: CDR1 MNHEY, CDR2 SMNVEV (reference sequence). The CDR3 is 16 amino acids. In nucleotides, the CDR3 is TGTGCCAGCAGTTTGAGACTAGTCTCTGGGGCCAACGTCCTGACTTTC. Translation gives CASSLRLVSGANVLTF.

The table lists this clonotype with a few counts. This chain uses TRBV6-2 or TRBV6-3 with TRBJ2-1, with D hard to call. Trimming cost V 6 bases and J 2 bases, with 8 bases left between them. There are 13 residues in the CDR3. The germline V gene encodes CDR1 MNHEY and CDR2 SVGEGT. This CDR3 reads CASSTATYNEQFF. DNA for the CDR3: TGTGCCAGCAGCACAGCGACCTACAATGAGCAGTTCTTC.

This chain joins TRBV7-2 and TRBJ1-3; D not resolved. Germline-derived CDR1 and CDR2 are SGHTA and FQGNSA. The CDR3 is made up of 16 amino acids. The V end lost 1 base, the J end lost 0 bases, and 10 bases lay between the germline ends. Written as DNA, the CDR3 is TGTGCCAGCAGCTTAGACAGCTTAGACTCTGGAAACACCATATATTTT. It is translated as CASSLDSLDSGNTIYF. Looking up the rest from reference TRBV7-2 and TRBJ1-3 gives the full variable domain: GAGVSQSPSNKVTEKGKDVELRCDPISGHTALYWYRQSLGQGLEFLIYFQGNSAPDKSGLPSDRFSAERTGGSVSTLTIQRTQQEDSAVYLCASSLDSLDSGNTIYFGEGSWLTVV.

This clonotype was observed many times. The CDR3 DNA reads TGTGCCAGCAGCTTAGGACAGGGGCAGACCACAGATACGCAGTATTTT. Its protein is CASSLGQGQTTDTQYF. The rearrangement links TRBV7-9 to TRBJ2-3, with 8 bases aligning to TRBD1. Germline V lookup: CDR1 SEHNR, CDR2 FQNEAQ (reference sequence). Trimming at V came to 1 base and at J to 2 bases, leaving 5 bases not matched to a gene. CDR3 length: 16 residues.

The chain links TRBV11-2 to TRBJ2-1; 11 positions agree with TRBD1. This CDR3 comprises 16 residues. Germline V gene lookup returns CDR1 SGHAT and CDR2 FQNNGV. The trim removed 6 bases at V and 7 bases at J, leaving 11 bases unmatched. CDR3 nucleotide sequence: TGTGCCAGCAGTTTTCAACCGGGACAGGGGGGGAATGAGCAGTTCTTC. Amino acid sequence: CASSFQPGQGGNEQFF.

In its sample, this clonotype was seen many times. The CDR3 nucleotides read TGTGCCAGCAGCCGCGGGAGAGGCAAGGATACGCAGTATTTT. Protein product: CASSRGRGKDTQYF. This sequence joins TRBV7-9 and TRBJ2-3; 7 nucleotides match TRBD2. V dropped 5 bases and J dropped 6; count of bases not matched to a gene: 8. From germline, CDR1 is SEHNR and CDR2 FQNEAQ (reference sequence). The CDR3 extends over 14 amino acids.

V usage is TRBV14 and J usage is TRBJ2-2; TRBD2 agrees at 8 bases. Per germline, CDR1 SGHDN and CDR2 FVKESK. V was clipped by 2 bases and J by 3 bases; unmatched bases: 2. This CDR3 comprises 15 residues. For the CDR3, the DNA is TGTGCCAGCAGCCAATCTAGCGGGTACACCGGGGAGCTGTTTTTT. This sequence encodes CASSQSSGYTGELFF.

The genes are TRBV20-1 and TRBJ1-3; D is ambiguous. Trimming removed 6 bases from V and 4 bases from J, with 19 bases in between. This CDR3 spans 15 amino acids. Germline V gene sequence: CDR1 DFQATT, CDR2 SNEGSKA (reference sequence). CDR3 amino acids: CSAVTDPTAGNTIYF. The CDR3 region has the DNA TGCAGTGCCGTCACGGACCCTACGGCCGGAAACACCATATATTTT.

This clonotype was counted a few times. This chain links TRBV5-4 with TRBJ2-2; D perhaps matches TRBD2 (5 bases). Per the germline V gene, CDR1 is SGHNT and CDR2 is YYREEE (reference sequence). Between the trimmed V and J ends, which lost 2 bases and 0 bases, there was a span of 8 bases. This CDR3 contains 15 residues. CDR3 sequence reads: CASSFDGTNTGELFF. The CDR3 bases are TGTGCCAGCAGCTTCGACGGGACGAACACCGGGGAGCTGTTTTTT.

This clonotype has just a few counts. The chain links TRBV10-3 to TRBJ2-7, with D perhaps matching TRBD1 or TRBD2 (5 bases each). The CDR3 totals 14 residues. Germline CDR1 ENHRY, CDR2 SYGVKD. V gave up 7 bases and J gave up 5 bases, with 18 bases separating them. CDR3 sequence reads: CAITQRQGTHEQYF. In nucleotides, the CDR3 is TGTGCCATCACCCAGCGGCAGGGAACGCACGAGCAGTACTTC.

V is TRBV7-6 and J is TRBJ2-7, with 13 nucleotides matching TRBD2. CDR1 is SGHVS and CDR2 is FNYEAQ in the germline V gene. This CDR3 comprises 14 residues. With V trimmed by 5 bases and J by 12 bases, 10 bases remained unmatched. This CDR3 is CASSPGLAGELRYF. The CDR3 bases are TGTGCCAGCAGCCCAGGACTAGCGGGGGAGCTCCGGTACTTC.

This clonotype showed up many times. V is TRBV6-5 and J is TRBJ1-4; D not resolved. The CDR3 has 15 amino acids. Deletions cut 0 bases from V and 3 bases from J, with 8 bases between. Germline V lookup: CDR1 MNHEY, CDR2 SVGAGI. CDR3 coding DNA: TGTGCCAGCAGTTACTCGGCGTCAGCTAATGAAAAACTGTTTTTT. Its protein is CASSYSASANEKLFF.

Ten or more counts support this clonotype. The chain has TRBV29-1 and TRBJ2-1; no reliable D call. The germline CDR1 and CDR2 sequences are SQVTM and ANQGSEA. CDR3 length: 10 amino acids. Trimming shortened V by 6 bases and J by 5 bases, and 5 bases separated the two germline ends. CDR3 bases: TGCAGCGTAGCTGACAATGAGCAGTTCTTC. Its protein product is CSVADNEQFF.

This sequence joins TRBV9 and TRBJ1-1; no definite D call. The CDR3 runs 13 residues. The ends were cut back, 4 bases at V and 5 bases at J, with 12 bases in the middle. CDR1 SGDLS and CDR2 YYNGEE come from the germline V gene. CDR3 loop: CASSPTVGTEAFF. CDR3 coding DNA: TGTGCCAGCAGCCCCACAGTCGGGACTGAAGCTTTCTTT.

The chain carries TRBV7-9 and TRBJ2-6; D may be TRBD1 (6 bases). The germline CDR1 and CDR2 sequences are SEHNR and FQNEAQ (reference sequence). The V and J ends lost 3 bases and 2 bases respectively, with 17 bases between them. CDR3 length: 18 amino acids. Here the CDR3 DNA reads TGTGCCAGCAGCTTCAGCCCTCTTCCAGGGGCTGGGGCCAACGTCCTGACTTTC. Translation: CASSFSPLPGAGANVLTF.

Only a few counts were recorded for this clonotype. The chain carries TRBV7-6 and TRBJ2-1; 9 bases match TRBD1. Germline CDR1 reads SGHVS; CDR2 reads FNYEAQ. The CDR3 runs to 15 residues. V gave up 3 bases and J gave up 7 bases; unmatched junction bases: 7. CDR3 DNA: TGTGCCAGCAGCTTCGGGAGACAGGGGGGGAATGAGCAGTTCTTC. Protein: CASSFGRQGGNEQFF.

As to this clonotype: The germline gene is not matched at one end of the junction; a read error may be the cause. J is TRBJ2-6 and V is TRBV12-5, with unresolved D. This CDR3 contains 14 residues. CDR1 is LGHNT and CDR2 is FRNRAP in the germline V gene. The CDR3 loop is CASALSAGANVLTF. In DNA, the CDR3 is TGTGCTAGTGCTTTGTCGGCTGGGGCCAACGTCCTGACTTTC.

The J gene is TRBJ2-1, the V gene TRBV6-1, with 14 bases fitting TRBD2. The J segment lost 8 bases and the V segment lost 5 bases, leaving 8 bases of the junction unmatched. This CDR3 contains 16 residues. Germline V lookup: CDR1 MNHNS, CDR2 SASEGT. The CDR3 loop reads CASSPGLAGGYDEQFF. The CDR3 DNA reads as TGTGCCAGCAGTCCCGGACTAGCGGGGGGTTATGATGAGCAGTTCTTC.

The genes are TRBV5-1 and TRBJ2-1, with D unclear. This CDR3 comprises 15 residues. V was pared by 2 bases and J by 0 bases, with 9 bases between. CDR1 is SGHRS, CDR2 YFSETQ, per germline. The CDR3 nucleotides are TGCGCCAGCAGCTTAACGTCTTCCTCCTACAATGAGCAGTTCTTC. This translates into CASSLTSSSYNEQFF.

The chain combines TRBV4-1 with TRBJ2-1; 8 nucleotides match TRBD2. Germline loops: CDR1 MGHRA, CDR2 YSYEKL. Losses at the gene ends were 0 bases for V and 14 bases for J; bases not matched to a gene: 6. This CDR3 has 13 residues. DNA of the CDR3: TGCGCCAGCAGCCAAGAGACACAGCGGGAGAAGTTCTTC. It codes for CASSQETQREKFF.